Listed below are T cell receptor beta chains from one sample, sequenced in a study of T-cell reconstitution after alpha-beta-depleted transplantation in children. TCRdb reanalysed the PCR reads using MiXCR and keeps one entry per CDR3 protein. The table records fewer than 250,000 distinct CDR3 sequences, roughly 8% of them present only once. This specimen was PBMCs, mostly from graft donor cells, taken 180 days after TCRalphabeta/CD19-depleted stem cell transplant. The receptors derive from a male patient under 18 who had a stem cell transplant for acute lymphoblastic leukemia, so the T cells may come from the graft donor. Both conserved end residues are part of each CDR3. Each record gives: J gene, clone size, V gene, D gene, CDR3 DNA, CDR3 protein. A D gene is named only where the DNA matches it firmly. The size field is filled for only some rows; it gives once, few, many or a size class.

J: TRBJ1-5; size: many; V: TRBV12-3/TRBV12-4; D: NA; DNA: TGTGCCAGCAGCCGCCTGGGGTACAATCAGCCCCAGCATTTT; CDR3: CASSRLGYNQPQHF
J: TRBJ2-6; size: many; V: TRBV29-1; D: TRBD2; DNA: TGCAGCGTTGAAGTAATAGCGGGAGCTGGGGCCAACGTCCTGACTTTC; CDR3: CSVEVIAGAGANVLTF
J: TRBJ1-1; size: many; V: TRBV20-1; D: TRBD1; DNA: TGCAGTGCTAGAAGGGACAGGGTGTTGGGGAACACTGAAGCTTTCTTT; CDR3: CSARRDRVLGNTEAFF
J: TRBJ2-1; size: many; V: TRBV12-3/TRBV12-4; D: NA; DNA: TGTGCCAGCAGTTCCCCCTATGAGCAGTTCTTC; CDR3: CASSSPYEQFF
J: TRBJ2-7; size: NA; V: TRBV10-3; D: TRBD2; DNA: TGTGCCATCAGAGAATCGGCTAGCGGGAGCTACGAGCAGTACTTC; CDR3: CAIRESASGSYEQYF
J: TRBJ2-1; size: many; V: TRBV12-3/TRBV12-4; D: TRBD2; DNA: TGTGCCAGCAGTTTGATACTAGCGGGCCGACCCGGGGGGGAGCAGTTCTTC; CDR3: CASSLILAGRPGGEQFF
J: TRBJ2-2; size: NA; V: TRBV7-6; D: TRBD2; DNA: TGTGCCAGCAGCTTTCCTACCCCGGGACTAGACACCGGGGAGCTGTTTTTT; CDR3: CASSFPTPGLDTGELFF
J: TRBJ1-6; size: many; V: TRBV28; D: NA; DNA: TGTGCCAGCAGCCCCCTACAGGGCGGAAATTCACCCCTCCACTTT; CDR3: CASSPLQGGNSPLHF
J: TRBJ1-1; size: many; V: TRBV6-1; D: NA; DNA: TGTGCCAGCAGTCTTCATGAACCGACTGAAGCTTTCTTT; CDR3: CASSLHEPTEAFF
J: TRBJ2-5; size: many; V: TRBV9; D: NA; DNA: TGTGCCAGCAGCGTAGAGGGACCGAGCCCGCAAGAGACCCAGTACTTC; CDR3: CASSVEGPSPQETQYF
J: TRBJ2-2; size: many; V: TRBV24-1; D: NA; DNA: TGTGCCACCAGTGGGGGGCCGAACACCGGGGAGCTGTTTTTT; CDR3: CATSGGPNTGELFF
J: TRBJ2-5; size: NA; V: TRBV5-1; D: NA; DNA: TGCGCCAGCTCGTGGGGAAACCAAGAGACCCAGTACTTC; CDR3: CASSWGNQETQYF
J: TRBJ1-2; size: many; V: TRBV5-1; D: NA; DNA: TGCGCCAGCAGCCCGCCTTCTAACTATGGCTACACCTTC; CDR3: CASSPPSNYGYTF
J: TRBJ2-3; size: many; V: TRBV5-1; D: NA; DNA: TGCGCCAGCAGCTTCGGAGGAACGGCCCACCTTAGCACAGATACGCAGTATTTT; CDR3: CASSFGGTAHLSTDTQYF
J: TRBJ1-3; size: many; V: TRBV12-3/TRBV12-4; D: NA; DNA: TGTGCCAGCAGTCAAAACAGGCTCCCTGGAAACACCATATATTTT; CDR3: CASSQNRLPGNTIYF
J: TRBJ2-6; size: many; V: TRBV5-1; D: NA; DNA: TGCGCCAGCAGCCCGGCTGTCACAGCTGGGGCCAACGTCCTGACTTTC; CDR3: CASSPAVTAGANVLTF
J: TRBJ2-1; size: many; V: TRBV12-3/TRBV12-4; D: TRBD1; DNA: TGTGCCAGCAGTTTGGACAGGCAAGGGCAGTTCTTC; CDR3: CASSLDRQGQFF
J: TRBJ2-2; size: many; V: TRBV12-3/TRBV12-4; D: NA; DNA: TGTGCCAGCAGTTTATGGGGCTCCGGGGAGCTGTTTTTT; CDR3: CASSLWGSGELFF
J: TRBJ2-3; size: many; V: TRBV5-1; D: TRBD2; DNA: TGCGCCAGCAGCTTATTAGCGGGAGGGAGTACAGATACGCAGTATTTT; CDR3: CASSLLAGGSTDTQYF
J: TRBJ1-3; size: many; V: TRBV11-2; D: NA; DNA: TGTGCCAGCAGCGAGTTGAGGGGTTCAAGGGGAAACACCATATATTTT; CDR3: CASSELRGSRGNTIYF
J: TRBJ1-3; size: many; V: TRBV10-3; D: TRBD1; DNA: TGTGCCATCAGCCGACAGGGTGGCACTGGAAACACCATATATTTT; CDR3: CAISRQGGTGNTIYF
J: TRBJ2-2; size: many; V: TRBV11-2; D: NA; DNA: TGTGCCAGCAGCTTGGTAGGGCCGGGGGAGGAGCTGTTTTTT; CDR3: CASSLVGPGEELFF
J: TRBJ2-7; size: NA; V: TRBV12-3/TRBV12-4; D: NA; DNA: TGTGCCAGCAGTTTGCTGGCTTGGGATCAGTACTTC; CDR3: CASSLLAWDQYF
J: TRBJ2-2; size: many; V: TRBV28; D: TRBD2; DNA: TGTGCCAGCAGTTTCCCCCGACTAGCGGGAGGGAGTTACACCGGGGAGCTGTTTTTT; CDR3: CASSFPRLAGGSYTGELFF
J: TRBJ1-1; size: many; V: TRBV7-9; D: NA; DNA: TGTGCCAGCATCCTGACAGATACTATGAACACTGAAGCTTTCTTT; CDR3: CASILTDTMNTEAFF
J: TRBJ2-5; size: many; V: TRBV5-1; D: TRBD1; DNA: TGCGCCAGCAGCTTGGTGGTCAACAGGGGGCCAGAGACCCAGTACTTC; CDR3: CASSLVVNRGPETQYF
J: TRBJ2-7; size: few; V: TRBV3-1; D: TRBD2; DNA: TGTGCCAGCAGCCAAGAAATACCTAGCGGGGAGTCCTACGAGCAGTACTTC; CDR3: CASSQEIPSGESYEQYF
J: TRBJ2-1; size: many; V: TRBV6-5; D: TRBD1; DNA: TGTGCCAGCACCTCGAGGGAGGACAGGGCTTACAATGAGCAGTTCTTC; CDR3: CASTSREDRAYNEQFF
J: TRBJ2-1; size: NA; V: TRBV20-1; D: NA; DNA: TGCAGTGCTAGTGGTAGGGTCGGGCCTAGAAACCCATACAATGAGCAGTTCTTC; CDR3: CSASGRVGPRNPYNEQFF
J: TRBJ2-7; size: many; V: TRBV7-9; D: TRBD2; DNA: TGTGCCAGCAGCCGCATTAGCGGGCACATCTCCTACGAGCAGTACTTC; CDR3: CASSRISGHISYEQYF
J: TRBJ1-5; size: many; V: TRBV6-1; D: NA; DNA: TGTGCCAGCAGTGAACGGGGTACGAGCAGTCAGCCCCAGCATTTT; CDR3: CASSERGTSSQPQHF
J: TRBJ2-3; size: NA; V: TRBV27; D: NA; DNA: TGTGCCAGCAGTTCTGCCACAGATACGCAGTATTTT; CDR3: CASSSATDTQYF
J: TRBJ2-1; size: many; V: TRBV7-2; D: TRBD2; DNA: TGTGCCAGCAGCCCCCAACTGACTAGCACTCCCCATGAGCAGTTCTTC; CDR3: CASSPQLTSTPHEQFF
J: TRBJ2-7; size: many; V: TRBV20-1; D: NA; DNA: TGCAGTGCTAGCGTGGCAGCCCCTAAATACGAGCAGTACTTC; CDR3: CSASVAAPKYEQYF
J: TRBJ2-7; size: many; V: TRBV7-9; D: TRBD1; DNA: TGTGCCAGCAGCAAAGGACAGGGATCATACGAGCAGTACTTC; CDR3: CASSKGQGSYEQYF
J: TRBJ2-5; size: many; V: TRBV6-5; D: NA; DNA: TGTGCCAGCAGTTACACGGGTCAAGAGACCCAGTACTTC; CDR3: CASSYTGQETQYF
J: TRBJ2-7; size: many; V: TRBV12-3/TRBV12-4; D: TRBD2; DNA: TGTGCCAGCAGTCGGGGGCTAGCGGGAGTTCGGTACGAGCAGTACTTC; CDR3: CASSRGLAGVRYEQYF
J: TRBJ2-5; size: many; V: TRBV20-1; D: TRBD1; DNA: TGCAGTGCTAGCCCGGGACAGTCAGGGCAAGAGACCCAGTACTTC; CDR3: CSASPGQSGQETQYF
J: TRBJ2-5; size: many; V: TRBV11-1; D: NA; DNA: TGTGCCAGCAGGAGGGACGGAAGAGAGACCCAGTACTTC; CDR3: CASRRDGRETQYF
J: TRBJ1-1; size: many; V: TRBV29-1; D: NA; DNA: TGCAGCGTTGATCCTCACCGGGCGGGCACTGAAGCTTTCTTT; CDR3: CSVDPHRAGTEAFF
J: TRBJ2-1; size: many; V: TRBV4-3; D: NA; DNA: TGCGCCAGCAGCCAAGAGGGAGGTGAGCAGTTCTTC; CDR3: CASSQEGGEQFF
J: TRBJ2-7; size: many; V: TRBV12-3/TRBV12-4; D: NA; DNA: TGTGCCAGCAGTCGGACCTACGAGCAGTACTTC; CDR3: CASSRTYEQYF
J: TRBJ1-1; size: many; V: TRBV6-2/TRBV6-3; D: NA; DNA: TGTGCCAGCACCCCCCTCGTGGGAAGGGAAACTGAAGCTTTCTTT; CDR3: CASTPLVGRETEAFF
J: TRBJ2-7; size: many; V: TRBV20-1; D: TRBD2; DNA: TGCAGTGCTCGACTAGCGGGGGTGCCCTACGAGCAGTACTTC; CDR3: CSARLAGVPYEQYF
J: TRBJ2-7; size: NA; V: TRBV19; D: TRBD1; DNA: TGTGCCAGTAGTATGGGGACAGGGAACCCCTACGAGCAGTACTTC; CDR3: CASSMGTGNPYEQYF
J: TRBJ1-1; size: NA; V: TRBV4-2; D: TRBD1; DNA: TGTGCCAGCACCTCCGGGACAGGGGGGACTGAAGCTTTCTTT; CDR3: CASTSGTGGTEAFF
J: TRBJ2-3; size: many; V: TRBV7-8; D: TRBD2; DNA: TGTGCCAGCAGCCCCCACCGACTAGCGGGGTCTCCAGATACGCAGTATTTT; CDR3: CASSPHRLAGSPDTQYF
J: TRBJ2-7; size: many; V: TRBV29-1; D: NA; DNA: TGCAGCGTTGCAGAGGGTCCGCACGAGCAGTACTTC; CDR3: CSVAEGPHEQYF
J: TRBJ2-2; size: few; V: TRBV18; D: NA; DNA: TGTGCCAGCTCACCACCGGGCCCTCAGGGGCCGAACACCGGGGAGCTGTTTTTT; CDR3: CASSPPGPQGPNTGELFF
J: TRBJ1-5; size: many; V: TRBV13; D: NA; DNA: TGTGCCAGTAGTACAGGGCAAGGACAGCCCCAGCATTTT; CDR3: CASSTGQGQPQHF
J: TRBJ2-3; size: many; V: TRBV7-3; D: NA; DNA: TGTGCCAGCAGCTTAAGGCGGGACAGCGGTTCAGATACGCAGTATTTT; CDR3: CASSLRRDSGSDTQYF
J: TRBJ2-1; size: many; V: TRBV5-1; D: NA; DNA: TGCGCCAGCAGCTTGGAGGACAGCCACTACAATGAGCAGTTCTTC; CDR3: CASSLEDSHYNEQFF
J: TRBJ2-7; size: many; V: TRBV5-1; D: NA; DNA: TGCGCCAGCAGCTACCGCCGGGACTACGAGCAGTACTTC; CDR3: CASSYRRDYEQYF
J: TRBJ2-7; size: many; V: TRBV4-1; D: NA; DNA: TGCGCCAGCAGCCAAGAGTCGGTTTTCGGCGAGCAGTACTTC; CDR3: CASSQESVFGEQYF
J: TRBJ2-2; size: many; V: TRBV3-1; D: TRBD2; DNA: TGTGCCAGCAGCCCTTCGGGACTACCCACCGGGGAGCTGTTTTTT; CDR3: CASSPSGLPTGELFF